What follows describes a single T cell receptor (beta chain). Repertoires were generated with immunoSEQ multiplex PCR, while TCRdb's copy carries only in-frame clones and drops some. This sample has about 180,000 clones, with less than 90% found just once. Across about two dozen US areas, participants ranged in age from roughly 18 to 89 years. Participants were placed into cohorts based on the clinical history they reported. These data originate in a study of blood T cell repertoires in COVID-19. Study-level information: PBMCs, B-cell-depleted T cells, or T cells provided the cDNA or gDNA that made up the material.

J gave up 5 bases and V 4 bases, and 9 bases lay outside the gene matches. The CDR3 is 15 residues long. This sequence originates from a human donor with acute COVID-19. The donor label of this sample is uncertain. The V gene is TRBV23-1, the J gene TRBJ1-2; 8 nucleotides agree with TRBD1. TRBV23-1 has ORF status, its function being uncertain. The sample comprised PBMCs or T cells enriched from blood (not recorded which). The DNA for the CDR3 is TGCGCCAGCAGTCCTCAACCCGGGACAGGTTATGGCTACACCTTC. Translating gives CASSPQPGTGYGYTF.